The present TCR beta chain was sequenced within a study of OX40 agonist ivuxolimab in advanced cancers. Study as a whole: Patients were dosed with the agonistic anti-OX40 (CD134) antibody ivuxolimab.

Study results and caveats: Patients with a partial response at 0.1-3.0 mg/kg had among the lowest clonal expansion.

About this clone: Its matching antigen is unknown.

Clones were read by immunoSEQ multiplex PCR, and TCRdb kept only the in-frame ones, dropping some. The top ten hold over 30% of the sample, which has tens of thousands of clones, over 80% seen once. Trimming shortened V by 8 bases and J by 1 base, and 10 bases separated the two germline ends. The CDR3 is made up of 13 amino acids. Germline V gene data show CDR1 as SNHLY and CDR2 as FYNNEI. This TCR came from an adult with an advanced solid tumor such as melanoma, head and neck, liver or kidney cancer. Sequencing used CD4+ or CD8+ T cells sorted from blood, obtained in a trial of the OX40 agonist ivuxolimab. V and J are TRBV2 and TRBJ2-3, with unresolved D. The CDR3 DNA reads as TGTGCCAGCCGGACCCCTCGCACAGATACGCAGTATTTT. It translates to CASRTPRTDTQYF.